This T cell receptor (beta chain) was sequenced during a study of blood T cell repertoires in COVID-19. The overall study: Acute and convalescent COVID-19 samples came from the United States, Italy and Spain. The cDNA or gDNA used as material had been derived from T cells, B-cell-depleted T cells, or PBMCs.

Source study methods: For nucleated cells, counts were estimated from reference gene primer amplification. Measured with immunoSEQ multiplex PCR; TCRdb has only the in-frame clones, and not every one. The V and J calls and clone size come from that table; D and trimming were worked out from the DNA. Among some 170,000 clones listed, 87% were seen once. J was trimmed by 1 base and V by 4 bases; bases with no gene match: 7. In germline, CDR1 is LGHNT, CDR2 FRNRAP. The CDR3 extends over 16 amino acids. The clonotype comes from a woman aged 45-59 years with acute or convalescent COVID-19. Source material: peripheral blood. The chain employs TRBV12-5 and TRBJ1-5, with 7 bases fitting TRBD1. The CDR3 here is CASGSNPTGSNQPQHF. The DNA of the CDR3 is TGTGCTAGTGGTTCAAACCCGACAGGGAGCAATCAGCCCCAGCATTTT.